This TCR beta chain comes out of a study of blood T cells in healthy people across ages. Study-wide background: Per two T cells, about one barcoded beta molecule was captured through template switching.

A J-beta primer mix and a sample-barcoded 5' primer were used in a second PCR of about 7 to 12 cycles. All samples yielded 2.5 million or more CDR3-containing paired-end reads. Each CDR3 protein gets one entry after TCRdb re-called the 5' RACE reads with MiXCR. The sample consists of 700,000 or so distinct CDR3 sequences, 22% of them appearing once. A remark on this clonotype: Antigen unknown.

Findings of the study overall: There was no known CMV status for donors, so expanded clonotype changes were possibly confounded. TCR beta diversity, measured per million T cells, fell in a roughly linear way with age.

Germline V gives CDR1 GTSNPN, CDR2 SVGIG (reference sequence). This CDR3 is built from 17 residues. Trimming pared 1 base from V and 1 base from J, leaving 17 bases between. The chain carries TRBV30 and TRBJ2-1; the D is unclear. The source of this sequence is a man between 65 and 80 years old in good health. The specimen sequenced was blood. CDR3 DNA: TGTGCCTGGAGTGCTCTCCTTGGGTATGGATCCTACAATGAGCAGTTCTTC. Its protein product is CAWSALLGYGSYNEQFF.